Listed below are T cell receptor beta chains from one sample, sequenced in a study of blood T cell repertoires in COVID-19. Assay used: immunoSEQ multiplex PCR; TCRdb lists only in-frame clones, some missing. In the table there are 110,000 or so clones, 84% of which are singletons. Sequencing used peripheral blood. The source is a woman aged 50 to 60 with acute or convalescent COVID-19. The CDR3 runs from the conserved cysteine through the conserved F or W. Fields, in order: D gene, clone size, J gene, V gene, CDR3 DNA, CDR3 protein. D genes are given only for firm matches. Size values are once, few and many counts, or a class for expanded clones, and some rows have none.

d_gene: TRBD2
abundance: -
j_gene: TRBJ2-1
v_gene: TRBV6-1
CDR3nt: TGTGCCAGCAGTGCGGGCCTAGCGGGGGGGCTAGATGAGCAGTTCTTC
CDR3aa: CASSAGLAGGLDEQFF

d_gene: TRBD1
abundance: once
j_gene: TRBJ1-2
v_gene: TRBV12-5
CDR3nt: TGTGCTAGTGGCCAAGACAGGGGCGAATTTGGCTACACCTTC
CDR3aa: CASGQDRGEFGYTF

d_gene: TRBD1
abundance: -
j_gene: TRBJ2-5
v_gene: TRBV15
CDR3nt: TGTGCCACCAGCCGCTGGACAGGGACAGGTCTTGGAGAGACCCAGTACTTC
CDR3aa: CATSRWTGTGLGETQYF

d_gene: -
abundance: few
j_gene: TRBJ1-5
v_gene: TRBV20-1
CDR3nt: TGCAGTGCTAGTATGCTAGCTTCCCTGTATAGCAATCAGCCCCAGCATTTT
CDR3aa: CSASMLASLYSNQPQHF

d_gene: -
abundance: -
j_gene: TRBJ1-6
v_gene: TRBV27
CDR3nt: TGTGCCAGCAGTTTAGTTGGCACAAGCTATAATTCACCCCTCCACTTT
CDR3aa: CASSLVGTSYNSPLHF

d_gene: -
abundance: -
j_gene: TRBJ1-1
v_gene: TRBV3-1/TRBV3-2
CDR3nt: TGTGCCAGCAGCCAAGAGGGGGGCACTGAAGCTTTCTTT
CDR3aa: CASSQEGGTEAFF

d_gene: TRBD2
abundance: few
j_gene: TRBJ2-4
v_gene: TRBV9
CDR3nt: TGTGCCAGCAGCTCCAGGGCTAGCGGAGGTTTAAACATTCAGTACTTC
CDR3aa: CASSSRASGGLNIQYF

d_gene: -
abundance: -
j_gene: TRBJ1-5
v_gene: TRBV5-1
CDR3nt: TGCGCCAGCAGCTTGGGTTCAGGGGTCAATCAGCCCCAGCATTTT
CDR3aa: CASSLGSGVNQPQHF

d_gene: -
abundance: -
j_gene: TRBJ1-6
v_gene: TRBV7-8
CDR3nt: TGTGCCAGCAGCATCGGGAGCTCCTATAATTCACCCCTCCACTTT
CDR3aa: CASSIGSSYNSPLHF

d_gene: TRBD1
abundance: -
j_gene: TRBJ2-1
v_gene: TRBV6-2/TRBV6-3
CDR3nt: TGTGCCAGCAGCTTCGGGACAGGGGGCTTCTACAATGAGCAGTTCTTC
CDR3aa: CASSFGTGGFYNEQFF

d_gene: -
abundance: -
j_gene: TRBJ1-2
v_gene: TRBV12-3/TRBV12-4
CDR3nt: TGTGCCAGCAGTTTGCTGCAGGGTAGGGGCTACACCTTC
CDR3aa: CASSLLQGRGYTF

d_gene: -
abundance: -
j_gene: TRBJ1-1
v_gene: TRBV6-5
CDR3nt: TGTGCCAGCAGTTTCCAGAGTGGACAGACTGAAGCTTTCTTT
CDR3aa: CASSFQSGQTEAFF

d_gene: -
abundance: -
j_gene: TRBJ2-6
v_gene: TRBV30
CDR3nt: TGTGCCTGGAGTGGCGGAGATTCTGGGGCCAACGTCCTGACTTTC
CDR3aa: CAWSGGDSGANVLTF

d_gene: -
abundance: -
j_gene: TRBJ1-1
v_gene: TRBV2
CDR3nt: TGTGCCAGCAAACGGGGCCTGGGAGGCACTGAAGCTTTCTTT
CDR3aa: CASKRGLGGTEAFF

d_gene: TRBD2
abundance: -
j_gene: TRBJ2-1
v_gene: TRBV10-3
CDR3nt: TGTGCCATCAGTGAGGGGCAAGCGGGGGGGCAAAATGAGCAGTTCTTC
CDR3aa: CAISEGQAGGQNEQFF

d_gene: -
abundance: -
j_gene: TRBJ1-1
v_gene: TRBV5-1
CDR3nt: TGCGCCAGCAGCTTGCAGGTCGACACTGAAGCTTTCTTT
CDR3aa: CASSLQVDTEAFF

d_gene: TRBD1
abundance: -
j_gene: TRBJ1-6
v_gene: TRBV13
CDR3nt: TGTGCCAGCAGCTTAAGTAGGGGGCCTTATTCACCCCTCCACTTT
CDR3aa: CASSLSRGPYSPLHF

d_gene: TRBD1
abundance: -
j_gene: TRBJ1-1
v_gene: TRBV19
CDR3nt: TGTGCCAGTAGACAGGGGGCATATCCGAACACTGAAGCTTTCTTT
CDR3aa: CASRQGAYPNTEAFF

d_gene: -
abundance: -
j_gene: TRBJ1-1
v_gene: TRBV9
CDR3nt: TGTGCCAGCAGTAGGTATATTGGGGGGTCTGGGGACACTGAAGCTTTCTTT
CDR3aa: CASSRYIGGSGDTEAFF

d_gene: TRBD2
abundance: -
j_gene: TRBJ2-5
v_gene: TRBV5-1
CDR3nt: TGCGCCAGCAGCCCGGGACTAGCGGGGGGAACGGAGACCCAGTACTTC
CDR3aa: CASSPGLAGGTETQYF

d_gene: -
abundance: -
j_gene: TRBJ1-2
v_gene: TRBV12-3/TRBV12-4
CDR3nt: TGTGCCAGCAGCCCCAGGGTGGCCGGCTACACCTTC
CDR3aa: CASSPRVAGYTF

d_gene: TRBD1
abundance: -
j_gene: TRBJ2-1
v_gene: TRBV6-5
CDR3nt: TGTGCCAGCAGCACCGGGACAGGGGTCCCCAATGAGCAGTTCTTC
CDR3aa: CASSTGTGVPNEQFF

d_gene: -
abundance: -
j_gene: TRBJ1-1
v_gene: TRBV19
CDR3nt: TGTGCCAGTAGTATATATGGTCTAAACACTGAAGCTTTCTTT
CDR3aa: CASSIYGLNTEAFF

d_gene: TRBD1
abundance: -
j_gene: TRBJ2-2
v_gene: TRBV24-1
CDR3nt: TGTGCCACCAGTGATGGGACAGGGGTCACCGGGGAGCTGTTTTTT
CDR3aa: CATSDGTGVTGELFF

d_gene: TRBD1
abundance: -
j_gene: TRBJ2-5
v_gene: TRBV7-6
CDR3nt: TGTGCCAGCAGCTTAGATGAGGGGGCCAAGACCCAGTACTTC
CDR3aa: CASSLDEGAKTQYF

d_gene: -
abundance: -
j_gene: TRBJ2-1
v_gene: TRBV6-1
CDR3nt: TGTGCCAGCAGTGAAGGGTGGAGGAGGGAGCAGTTCTTC
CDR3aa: CASSEGWRREQFF

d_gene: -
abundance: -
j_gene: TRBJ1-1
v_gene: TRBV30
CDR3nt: TGTGCCTGGAGTCGACAGGTGGGCACTGAAGCTTTCTTT
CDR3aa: CAWSRQVGTEAFF

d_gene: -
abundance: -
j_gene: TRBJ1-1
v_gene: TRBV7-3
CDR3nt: TGTGCCAGCAGCTTGCGGATGAACACTGAAGCTTTCTTT
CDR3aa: CASSLRMNTEAFF

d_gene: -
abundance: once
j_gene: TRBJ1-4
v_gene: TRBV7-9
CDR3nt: TGTGCCAGCAGAACCGGGACGGGGGGTGAAAAACTGTTTTTT
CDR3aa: CASRTGTGGEKLFF

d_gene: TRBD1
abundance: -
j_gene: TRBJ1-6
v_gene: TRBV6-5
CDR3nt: TGTGCCAGCAGTTACTCCCGGACAGGTTATAATTCACCCCTCCACTTT
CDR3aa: CASSYSRTGYNSPLHF

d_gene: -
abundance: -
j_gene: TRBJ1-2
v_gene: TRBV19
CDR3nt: TGTGCCAGTAGTATAGGCAGACAGGTGGATGGCTACACCTTC
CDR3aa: CASSIGRQVDGYTF

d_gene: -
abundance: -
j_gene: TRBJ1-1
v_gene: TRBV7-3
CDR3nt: TGTGCCAGCACCGAAAGGTGGAATCGGGCTGAAGCTTTCTTT
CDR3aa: CASTERWNRAEAFF

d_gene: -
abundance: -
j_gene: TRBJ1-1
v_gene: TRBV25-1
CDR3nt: TGTGCCAGCAGTCCTAGCCTGGGGGCGAACACTGAAGCTTTCTTT
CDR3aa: CASSPSLGANTEAFF

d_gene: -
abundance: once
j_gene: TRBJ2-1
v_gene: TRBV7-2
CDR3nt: TGTGCCAGCAGCCCCTCAAGCATTCGTTACAATGAGCAGTTCTTC
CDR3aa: CASSPSSIRYNEQFF

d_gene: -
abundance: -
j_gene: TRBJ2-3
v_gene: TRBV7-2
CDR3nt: TGTGCCAGCAGCCCCCGACTTTCGACGCAGTATTTT
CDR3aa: CASSPRLSTQYF

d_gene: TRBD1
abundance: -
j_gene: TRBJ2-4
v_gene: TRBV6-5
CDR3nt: TGTGCCAGCAGGCGGCAGGGGGACGTAATTCAGTACTTC
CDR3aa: CASRRQGDVIQYF

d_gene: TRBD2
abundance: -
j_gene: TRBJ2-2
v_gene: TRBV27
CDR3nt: TGTGCCAGCAGTCCTGCTAGCGGGGGGGCCGGGGAGCTGTTTTTT
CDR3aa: CASSPASGGAGELFF

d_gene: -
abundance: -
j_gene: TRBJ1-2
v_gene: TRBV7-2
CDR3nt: TGTGCCAGCAGCTTAGAGACAAGCAACTATGGCTACACCTTC
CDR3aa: CASSLETSNYGYTF

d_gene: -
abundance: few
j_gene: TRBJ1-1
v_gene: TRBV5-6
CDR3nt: TGTGCCAGCAGCCCCTCAGGAGGTGAAGCTTTCTTT
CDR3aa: CASSPSGGEAFF

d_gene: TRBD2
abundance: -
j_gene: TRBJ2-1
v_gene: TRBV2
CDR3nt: TGTGCCAGCACCGCCGGGAGCGGGGGGCCGGCCGATGAGCAGTTCTTC
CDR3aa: CASTAGSGGPADEQFF

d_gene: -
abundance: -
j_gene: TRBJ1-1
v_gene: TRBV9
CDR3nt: TGTGCCAGCAGCCCTCCCACCGCAGGTATGAACACTGAAGCTTTCTTT
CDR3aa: CASSPPTAGMNTEAFF

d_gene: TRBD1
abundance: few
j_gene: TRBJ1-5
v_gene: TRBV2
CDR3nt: TGTGCCAGCAGTGAAGGGGACAGTTATCAGCCCCAGCATTTT
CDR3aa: CASSEGDSYQPQHF

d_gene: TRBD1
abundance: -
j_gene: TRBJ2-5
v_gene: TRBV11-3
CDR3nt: TGTGCCAGCAGCCGAGGGGGCCCTGGAGAGACCCAGTACTTC
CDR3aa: CASSRGGPGETQYF

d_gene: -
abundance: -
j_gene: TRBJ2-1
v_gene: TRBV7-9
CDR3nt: TGTGCCAGCAGCTCCCGCGGGACTCTGGTGGGTGAGCAGTTCTTC
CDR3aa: CASSSRGTLVGEQFF

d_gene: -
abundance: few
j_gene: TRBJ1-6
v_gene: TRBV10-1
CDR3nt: TGCGCCAGCAGTCCGACTTATAATTCACCCCTCCACTTT
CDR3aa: CASSPTYNSPLHF

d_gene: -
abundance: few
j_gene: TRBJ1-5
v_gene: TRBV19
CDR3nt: TGTGCCAGTAGTTCGCTATTGAGTCAGCCCCAGCATTTT
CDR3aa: CASSSLLSQPQHF

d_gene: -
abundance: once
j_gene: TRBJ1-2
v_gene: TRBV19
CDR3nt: TGTGCCAGTAGTATCACAGGAACTAACTATGGCTACACCTTC
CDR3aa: CASSITGTNYGYTF

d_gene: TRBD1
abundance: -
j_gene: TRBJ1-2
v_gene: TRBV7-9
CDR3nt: TGTGCCAGCAGCCCGGGACAGGGATATGGCTACACCTTC
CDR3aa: CASSPGQGYGYTF

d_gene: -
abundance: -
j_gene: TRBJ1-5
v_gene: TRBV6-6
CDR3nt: TGTGCCAGCAGTAGGGGTGATCAGCCCCAGCATTTT
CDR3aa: CASSRGDQPQHF

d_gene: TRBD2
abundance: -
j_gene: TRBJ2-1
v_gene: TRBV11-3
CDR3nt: TGTGCCAGCAGCCCCGGCCTAGCGGGGGGCGGGGATGAGCAGTTCTTC
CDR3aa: CASSPGLAGGGDEQFF